These 25 T cell receptor beta chains share one sample of origin, sequenced in a study. Using its own MiXCR run on the 5' RACE reads, TCRdb lists one record per CDR3 protein. The table lists some 32,000 distinct CDR3 sequences, around 22% of them singletons. Source material: memory CD4+ T cells sorted from blood. The subset is: memory CD4+ T cells, CD4+CD45RO+CD25-. The receptors here all came from a female donor with breast cancer.

V usage is TRBV27 and J usage is TRBJ2-1; perhaps TRBD2 as D (5 bases). This CDR3 has 15 amino acids. Germline V CDR1 and CDR2: MNHEY, SMNVEV (reference sequence). The V gene lost 2 bases and the J gene lost 0 bases, with 8 bases spanning the gap. The DNA of the CDR3 is TGTGCCAGCAGTTTAGCGGGTAGCTCCTACAATGAGCAGTTCTTC. Translation: CASSLAGSSYNEQFF.

The table lists this clonotype with a few counts. The chain uses TRBV6-6 and TRBJ2-2; D is ambiguous. V lost 8 bases to trimming and J lost 8 bases, with 6 bases between them. This CDR3 has 10 residues. Germline V gene data show CDR1 as MNHNY and CDR2 as SVGAGI (reference sequence). The CDR3 DNA is TGTGCCAGCGGGGAAGGGGAGCTGTTTTTT. This translates into CASGEGELFF.

The sample holds a few counts of this clonotype. CDR3 in DNA: TGCGCCAGCGGGGGGGTCATGGGGCAGTACTTC. Translating it yields CASGGVMGQYF. The rearrangement uses TRBV10-2 and TRBJ2-7; 7 bases align to TRBD2. Looked up from germline, CDR1 is WSHSY and CDR2 is SAAADI. The CDR3 spans 11 residues. The V gene end was trimmed by 8 bases and the J gene end by 9 bases; junction bases not matched to a gene: 7.

This clonotype was observed a handful of times. The V gene is TRBV9, the J gene TRBJ2-7; the match to TRBD2 covers 8 bases. The CDR3 spans 15 residues. The trim removed 4 bases at V and 3 bases at J, leaving 9 bases unmatched. Per the germline V gene, CDR1 is SGDLS and CDR2 is YYNGEE. The CDR3 DNA follows: TGTGCCAGCAGCCCCCGGGGGGGGAATAACTACGAGCAGTACTTC. Translation gives CASSPRGGNNYEQYF.

This clonotype was seen many times. The J gene is TRBJ1-1, the V gene TRBV27; D is possibly TRBD1 (5 bases). CDR1 is MNHEY and CDR2 is SMNVEV in the germline V gene (reference sequence). V was shortened by 3 bases and J by 8 bases, with 13 bases between the two germline ends. The CDR3 totals 13 residues. The CDR3 sequence is CASSFGREGEAFF. DNA of the CDR3: TGTGCCAGCAGTTTCGGCAGGGAGGGAGAAGCTTTCTTT.

The table lists this clonotype with many counts. The chain recombines TRBV6-2 or TRBV6-3 with TRBJ2-5; D assignment may be TRBD1 or TRBD2 (6 bases each). V lost 7 bases and J lost 5, with 20 bases in between. Germline V CDR1 and CDR2: MNHEY, SVGEGT. CDR3 length: 15 residues. This CDR3 reads CASKFEWGALETQYF. Here the CDR3 DNA reads TGTGCCAGCAAGTTCGAATGGGGGGCACTGGAGACCCAGTACTTC.

The V gene is TRBV20-1, the J gene TRBJ2-7, with D perhaps TRBD2 (5 bases). This CDR3 has 16 amino acids. Germline CDR1 reads DFQATT; CDR2 reads SNEGSKA (reference sequence). The V and J ends lost 3 bases and 4 bases respectively, with 22 bases between them. The CDR3 coding sequence is TGCAGTGCTAGGGATCCCGGCGGGTTTTGGGGATACGAGCAGTACTTC. This sequence encodes CSARDPGGFWGYEQYF.

The sample holds many counts of this clonotype. The V and J genes are TRBV7-2 and TRBJ2-2; D ambiguous. There are 17 residues in the CDR3. CDR1 is SGHTA, CDR2 FQGNSA, per germline. Trimming pared 3 bases from V and 0 bases from J, leaving 14 bases between. The CDR3 coding sequence is TGTGCCAGCAGCTTTTATCTAGGACGTACGAACACCGGGGAGCTGTTTTTT. Amino acid sequence: CASSFYLGRTNTGELFF.

In regard to this clonotype: This sequence may be a read error, since a much larger clone differs from it by one base. J is TRBJ2-2 and V is TRBV29-1, with 10 bases matching TRBD1. The CDR3 is 16 amino acids. Germline lookup yields CDR1 SQVTM and CDR2 ANQGSEA. CDR3 DNA: TGCAGCGTCTACGACAGGGGGCGCTTGGGCACCGGGGGGCTGTTTTTT. Residues: CSVYDRGRLGTGGLFF.

This clonotype was seen a few times. The J gene is TRBJ2-3, the V gene TRBV28; D possibly corresponds to TRBD2 (5 bases). CDR1 and CDR2 from the germline V gene are MDHEN and SYDVKM. CDR3 size: 14 residues. V was pared by 2 bases and J by 2 bases, with 8 bases between. CDR3 DNA sequence: TGTGCCAGCAGTTTAAGAGGGCACACAGATACGCAGTATTTT. Protein: CASSLRGHTDTQYF. The full variable domain, completed using reference TRBV28 and TRBJ2-3, is DVKVTQSSRYLVKRTGEKVFLECVQDMDHENMFWYRQDPGLGLRLIYFSYDVKMKEKGDIPEGYSVSREKKERFSLILESASTNQTSMYLCASSLRGHTDTQYFGPGTRLTVL.

This clonotype was recorded a few times. This rearrangement joins TRBV7-6 to TRBJ1-1, with 9 bases that match TRBD1. Germline CDR1 is SGHVS and CDR2 is FNYEAQ. V lost 5 bases, J lost 9 bases, and 13 bases stayed unmatched. The CDR3 is 15 residues long. The CDR3 region is CASSPYPGQGSKAFF. The CDR3 DNA reads TGTGCCAGCAGCCCCTACCCCGGACAGGGGAGTAAAGCTTTCTTT.

This clonotype has more than one count but fewer than ten. The chain couples TRBV6-1 to TRBJ2-5, with TRBD1 matching 10 bases. V lost 11 bases and J lost 5; bases outside the gene matches: 11. CDR3 length: 14 residues. Germline-derived CDR1 and CDR2 are MNHNS and SASEGT. This CDR3 is CAGRDRGGQETQYF. The CDR3, as DNA: TGTGCCGGCCGGGACAGGGGAGGTCAGGAGACCCAGTACTTC.

Many counts were recorded for this clonotype. The chain carries TRBV5-1 and TRBJ2-3; no definite D call. Germline CDR1 and CDR2: SGHRS and YFSETQ. The CDR3 has 15 amino acids. The ends were cut back, 2 bases at V and 4 bases at J, with 14 bases in the middle. The CDR3, as DNA: TGCGCCAGCAGCTTAACTCGCCTTGGGGCAGATACGCAGTATTTT. This sequence encodes CASSLTRLGADTQYF.

In this sample, this clonotype turned up a few times. This chain connects TRBV7-9 to TRBJ1-1; 8 positions match TRBD1. Germline V gene data show CDR1 as SEHNR and CDR2 as FQNEAQ (reference sequence). V gave up 5 bases and J gave up 4 bases; unmatched junction bases: 9. The CDR3 spans 15 residues. The CDR3 loop reads CASSPHRGEGTEAFF. In DNA, the CDR3 is TGTGCCAGCAGCCCGCACAGGGGGGAGGGCACTGAAGCTTTCTTT.

In its sample, this clonotype was seen a few times. DNA of the CDR3: TGTGCCAGCAGCTTACAACAGAGCGGGGTGAGATCTAGCACAGATACGCAGTATTTT. The encoded protein is CASSLQQSGVRSSTDTQYF. The rearrangement links TRBV11-2 to TRBJ2-3, with 7 nucleotides matching TRBD2. CDR1 SGHAT and CDR2 FQNNGV come from the germline V gene. V trimming: 2 bases; J trimming: 0 bases; junction bases outside the gene matches: 14. The CDR3 runs to 19 residues.

This clonotype came up many times. The chain joins TRBV12-3 or TRBV12-4 to TRBJ2-3; 9 bases align to TRBD2. V lost 2 bases and J lost 4; bases outside the gene matches: 10. The CDR3 loop spans 17 amino acids. CDR3 DNA sequence: TGTGCCAGCAGTTTAACCACCTCCGCGGGGGGGGCAGATACGCAGTATTTT. This gives the protein CASSLTTSAGGADTQYF.

The chain has TRBV13 and TRBJ2-1; the match to TRBD2 covers 14 bases. The length of the CDR3 is 15 residues. V shed 2 bases and J 9 bases; nucleotides not matched to a gene: 3. The germline V gene encodes CDR1 PRHDT and CDR2 FYEKMQ (reference sequence). The CDR3 DNA reads as TGTGCCAGCAGCTTACGACTAGCGGGGGGGATTGAGCAGTTCTTC. It codes for CASSLRLAGGIEQFF. The complete variable domain, with remaining parts taken from reference TRBV13 and TRBJ2-1, reads AAGVIQSPRHLIKEKRETATLKCYPIPRHDTVYWYQQGPGQDPQFLISFYEKMQSDKGSIPDRFSAQQFSDYHSELNMSSLELGDSALYFCASSLRLAGGIEQFFGPGTRLTVL.

In regard to this clonotype: This may arise from a read error, as a much more abundant clone is one base away. V and J are TRBV5-6 and TRBJ2-1; no definite D call. The ends were cut back, 6 bases at V and 4 bases at J, with 8 bases in the middle. This CDR3 has 12 amino acids. Germline lookup yields CDR1 SGHDT and CDR2 YYEEEE. DNA of the CDR3: TGTGCCAGCATCTTTGGGTACAATGAGCAGTTCTTC. Translation gives CASIFGYNEQFF.

As regards this clonotype: At one end, the junction sequence differs from germline, possibly due to a read error. The rearrangement joins TRBV7-9 to TRBJ2-7; 7 nucleotides align to TRBD2. Germline CDR1 is SEHNR and CDR2 is FQNEAQ (reference sequence). The CDR3 sequence is 14 residues long. The CDR3 region has the DNA TGTGCCGGCAGCCCGGGACTAAATAGGGACGAGCAGTACTTC. Residues: CAGSPGLNRDEQYF.

On this clonotype itself: A much larger clonotype is one base distant, so this may be a read error. This chain's CDR3 is CASNRISCNEQFF. CDR3 in DNA: TGTGCCAGCAATAGGATCTCCTGCAATGAGCAGTTCTTC. J is TRBJ2-1 and V is TRBV12-3 or TRBV12-4, with unresolved D. This CDR3 spans 13 amino acids.

With respect to this clonotype: A much larger clone lies a single base off, so this may be a read error. The V gene is TRBV12-3 or TRBV12-4, the J gene TRBJ1-2, with D hard to call. The CDR3 runs to 12 residues. Trimming removed 8 bases from V and 5 bases from J, with 12 bases in between. CDR3 sequence (DNA): TGTGCCAGCGGTTCCGACCTATATGGCTACACCTTC. Encoded protein: CASGSDLYGYTF.

This clonotype was seen ten or more times. This chain joins TRBV7-2 and TRBJ2-2, with TRBD2 matching over 8 bases. Germline V gene data show CDR1 as SGHTA and CDR2 as FQGNSA. This CDR3 region has 16 residues. The junction had 8 bases not matched to a gene; V was cut back by 1 base and J by 7 bases. CDR3 loop: CASSLVPGLGDGELFF. In DNA, the CDR3 is TGTGCCAGCAGCTTAGTCCCGGGACTAGGGGACGGGGAGCTGTTTTTT.

In regard to this clonotype: Compared with germline, one end of the junction differs, possibly owing to a read error. The rearrangement joins TRBV6-5 to TRBJ2-2; D is possibly TRBD2 (5 bases). The length of the CDR3 is 14 residues. CDR1 is MNHEY and CDR2 is SVGAGI in the germline V gene. CDR3 DNA: TGTGCCGGCAGTTACTCGCCGGGGTCCGGGGAGTTGTTTTTT. It codes for CAGSYSPGSGELFF.

About this clonotype: The junction does not match germline at one end; this may be a read error. The V gene is TRBV4-1, the J gene TRBJ2-7; 9 nucleotides match TRBD2. This CDR3 contains 18 residues. The germline V gene has CDR1 MGHRA and CDR2 YSYEKL. CDR3 residues: CASSQDAAGGSRKDEQHF. As DNA, the CDR3 is TGCGCCAGCAGCCAAGACGCAGCGGGGGGCAGTCGAAAAGACGAGCAGCACTTC.

There are a few counts of this clonotype. The chain links TRBV7-6 to TRBJ2-7; D gene unclear. CDR3 size: 13 residues. Trimming took 2 bases from V and 3 from J, leaving 8 bases between them. Germline V CDR1 and CDR2: SGHVS, FNYEAQ. CDR3 DNA: TGTGCCAGCAGCTTACAGCTACGCTACGAGCAGTACTTC. Translated: CASSLQLRYEQYF.